Sequencing of this T cell receptor (beta chain) was carried out in a study of blood T cell repertoires in COVID-19. Repertoires were generated with immunoSEQ multiplex PCR, while TCRdb's copy carries only in-frame clones and drops some. The sample lists about 80,000 clones, over 70% occurring once. This clone occurred once. Trimming cost V 7 bases and J 0 bases, with 13 bases left between them. Germline V gene sequence: CDR1 SNHLY, CDR2 FYNNEI. The CDR3 has 15 amino acids. The V and J genes are TRBV2 and TRBJ2-1; D gene ambiguous. Sequenced material: peripheral blood. The TCR sequence derives from a human donor in a cohort sampled during active COVID-19. CDR3 DNA sequence: TGTGCCAGCACTATGACCACGGGCTCCTACAATGAGCAGTTCTTC. Its protein product is CASTMTTGSYNEQFF.